This T cell receptor beta chain appears in the sequencing data of a study of T-cell reconstitution after alpha-beta-depleted transplantation in children. Study outcomes and limitations: The authors attributed T-cell counts and diversity one year after transplant mostly to newly produced T cells. Reported findings indicate that, about two months after transplant, alpha-beta T cells came from several hundred expanded clones, which were derived from non-depleted graft cells. At day 60, the high TCRbeta diversity found in some patients originated from recipient T cells and thymic progenitors that had survived.

This clonotype was seen repeatedly, ten times or more. Its antigen is not identified. Preparation of the TCRbeta library used unique molecular identifiers. MiXCR was run by TCRdb on the PCR reads, yielding one entry per CDR3 protein. Of about 110,000 distinct CDR3 sequences in the sample, approximately 6.9% are singletons; the top ten hold roughly 24%. Germline V gene sequence: CDR1 SEHNR, CDR2 FQNEAQ (reference sequence). V dropped 1 base and J dropped 6 bases, with 7 bases sitting between them. The CDR3 length is 13 residues. The receptor's source is a male patient aged 2 to 10 who had a stem cell transplant for acute lymphoblastic leukemia, so the T cells may come from the graft donor. The chain has TRBV7-9 and TRBJ2-1; D remains unclear. This specimen was PBMCs, mostly from graft donor cells, taken 360 days after TCRalphabeta/CD19-depleted stem cell transplant. The DNA of the CDR3 is TGTGCCAGCAGCTTAGTGTTACCCAATGAGCAGTTCTTC. This encodes CASSLVLPNEQFF.